The 22 T cell receptor beta chains in this list originate from one sample, sequenced in a study of PD-L1 blockade in urothelial cancer. Method: immunoSEQ multiplex PCR; TCRdb's copy keeps in-frame clones and lacks some. The table lists tens of thousands of clones, 86% of them singletons. The material sequenced was PBMCs, taken around atezolizumab (anti-PD-L1) treatment. The receptors originated from a man between 60 and 75 years old with urothelial cancer.

The count of this clone is one. Written as DNA, the CDR3 is TGTGCCAGCAGTTACCCTAGCGGGAGGAATAACGAGCAGTACTTC. Protein: CASSYPSGRNNEQYF. The chain couples TRBV6-6 to TRBJ2-7; 11 bases are shared with TRBD2. This CDR3 has 15 residues. The ends lost 2 bases at V and 5 bases at J; junction bases unmatched: 5. Germline V gene sequence: CDR1 MNHNY, CDR2 SVGAGI (reference sequence).

The genes are TRBV19 and TRBJ2-7; possible D gene TRBD2, 6 bases. With 3 bases removed from V and 7 bases from J, the gap between germline ends came to 16 bases. Germline V gene data show CDR1 as LNHDA and CDR2 as SQIVND (reference sequence). This CDR3 comprises 14 residues. The CDR3 sequence: CASSIWASEEEQYF. CDR3 bases: TGTGCCAGTAGTATCTGGGCTAGCGAGGAAGAGCAGTACTTC.

The chain recombines TRBV30 with TRBJ2-7; D gene uncertain. Trimming left V 2 bases short and J 3 bases short, with 8 bases between. There are 12 residues in the CDR3. The germline CDR1 and CDR2 sequences are GTSNPN and SVGIG (reference sequence). CDR3 region: CAWSKLSYEQYF. The CDR3 DNA reads as TGTGCCTGGAGTAAACTAAGCTACGAGCAGTACTTC.

This clone was found once. The rearrangement links TRBV5-4 to TRBJ2-7; 8 bases map to TRBD1. The CDR3 runs to 17 residues. The junction had 12 bases not matched to a gene; V was cut back by 4 bases and J by 0 bases. Germline V gene data show CDR1 as SGHNT and CDR2 as YYREEE (reference sequence). The CDR3 region has the DNA TGTGCCAGCAGCAGGGACAGGCAAGACAGAGGCTCCTACGAGCAGTACTTC. Its translation is CASSRDRQDRGSYEQYF.

The V and J genes are TRBV30 and TRBJ2-2, with D perhaps TRBD2 (6 bases). The CDR3 length is 13 residues. The V gene's germline CDR1 is GTSNPN and CDR2 SVGIG (reference sequence). Trimming stripped 3 bases from V and 1 base from J, with 6 bases between. CDR3 coding DNA: TGTGCCTGGAGGGGGGGGAACACCGGGGAGCTGTTTTTT. Protein: CAWRGGNTGELFF. Looking up the rest from reference TRBV30 and TRBJ2-2 gives the full variable domain: SQTIHQWPATLVQPVGSPLSLECTVEGTSNPNLYWYRQAAGRGLQLLFYSVGIGQISSEVPQNLSASRPQDRQFILSSKKLLLSDSGFYLCAWRGGNTGELFFGEGSRLTVL.

This chain's CDR3 is CASSYAKGAGDEKLFF. The CDR3, as DNA: TGTGCCAGCAGTTACGCCAAGGGGGCCGGCGATGAAAAACTGTTTTTT. The chain is built from TRBV6-5 and TRBJ1-4; 7 bases match TRBD1. Trimming cost V 2 bases and J 6 bases; bases outside gene matches: 9. Germline V gene sequence: CDR1 MNHEY, CDR2 SVGAGI. The CDR3 contains 16 residues.

For the CDR3, the DNA is TGTGCCAGTAGTCGTACAGAAGCGGGAGTTAGCGAGCAGTACTTC. Translation: CASSRTEAGVSEQYF. The chain uses TRBV19 and TRBJ2-7; 8 nucleotides match TRBD2. With 5 bases clipped from V and 6 bases from J, the junction kept 12 bases outside the gene matches. The CDR3 spans 15 residues. CDR1 LNHDA and CDR2 SQIVND come from the germline V gene (reference sequence).

DNA of the CDR3: TGTGCCAGCAGTTCACAAGGGACTAGCGGGGACACAGATACGCAGTATTTT. Its protein product is CASSSQGTSGDTDTQYF. The chain couples TRBV28 to TRBJ2-3; 13 nucleotides align to TRBD2. This CDR3 comprises 17 residues. V shed 4 bases, J shed 2 bases, and the junction held 6 bases outside the gene matches. Germline-derived CDR1 and CDR2 are MDHEN and SYDVKM.

This clone is a singleton in its sample. The rearrangement links TRBV9 to TRBJ1-5; D gene uncertain. This CDR3 has 13 amino acids. V gave up 0 bases and J gave up 7 bases, with 8 bases separating them. Per the germline V gene, CDR1 is SGDLS and CDR2 is YYNGEE. The CDR3 here is CASSVAPEQPQHF. In DNA, the CDR3 is TGTGCCAGCAGCGTAGCTCCCGAGCAGCCCCAGCATTTT.

This chain uses TRBV7-2 with TRBJ1-5, with a tentative D call TRBD1 (6 bases). Germline loops: CDR1 SGHTA, CDR2 FQGNSA. The CDR3 consists of 17 residues. V gave up 2 bases and J gave up 0 bases, with 14 bases separating them. The CDR3 here is CASSLTGQPYSNQPQHF. As DNA, the CDR3 is TGTGCCAGCAGCTTAACAGGACAGCCATATAGCAATCAGCCCCAGCATTTT.

The genes are TRBV4-1 and TRBJ2-3; D possibly corresponds to TRBD2 (7 bases). Germline V gene lookup returns CDR1 MGHRA and CDR2 YSYEKL. The CDR3 runs to 15 residues. Trimming pared 4 bases from V and 5 bases from J, leaving 16 bases between. The CDR3 region is CASSRGEGGRDTQYF. DNA for the CDR3: TGCGCCAGCAGCCGTGGAGAGGGGGGGAGAGATACGCAGTATTTT.

This sequence joins TRBV6-5 and TRBJ1-1, with TRBD1 matching over 8 bases. The length of the CDR3 is 13 residues. After removal of 6 bases from V and 4 bases from J, the junction contained 4 bases not matched to a gene. Per the germline V gene, CDR1 is MNHEY and CDR2 is SVGAGI. CDR3 bases: TGTGCCAGCAGCACTACAGGGGGCACTGAAGCTTTCTTT. This sequence encodes CASSTTGGTEAFF.

This clone was seen more than once but under ten times. The chain employs TRBV28 and TRBJ1-2, with D possibly being TRBD1 (5 bases). Between the trimmed V and J ends, which lost 5 bases and 2 bases, there was a span of 15 bases. The CDR3 length is 15 residues. Per germline, CDR1 MDHEN and CDR2 SYDVKM. CDR3 sequence reads: CASSVRPRVNYGYTF. The CDR3 DNA reads as TGTGCCAGCAGTGTCCGTCCCAGGGTAAACTATGGCTACACCTTC.

The chain is built from TRBV5-5 and TRBJ1-1; TRBD1 matches 8 bases. Germline CDR1 is SGHKS and CDR2 is YYEKEE (reference sequence). This CDR3 region has 14 residues. Unmatched junction bases numbered 7, after V lost 4 bases and J lost 5 bases. The CDR3 sequence is CASSPTGARTEAFF. CDR3 bases: TGTGCCAGCAGCCCGACAGGGGCGCGTACTGAAGCTTTCTTT.

The chain has TRBV5-1 and TRBJ1-3, with 7 bases fitting TRBD1. Germline V gene lookup returns CDR1 SGHRS and CDR2 YFSETQ. V dropped 4 bases and J dropped 2; count of bases not matched to a gene: 6. This CDR3 is 15 amino acids long. DNA of the CDR3: TGCGCCAGCAGCCAACCAACAGGGGCTGGAAACACCATATATTTT. It is translated as CASSQPTGAGNTIYF.

This chain links TRBV6-5 with TRBJ1-2; D not certain. Per the germline V gene, CDR1 is MNHEY and CDR2 is SVGAGI. The CDR3 contains 11 residues. V lost 2 bases, J lost 8 bases, and 6 bases lay in between. The CDR3 nucleotides are TGTGCCAGCAGTTACGCAGGCGGCTACACCTTC. This gives the protein CASSYAGGYTF.

This clone was recorded once. The rearrangement uses TRBV6-6 and TRBJ2-3; 7 nucleotides agree with TRBD2. Trimming at V came to 6 bases and at J to 6 bases, leaving 9 bases not matched to a gene. The CDR3 is 14 residues long. Germline CDR1 is MNHNY and CDR2 is SVGAGI (reference sequence). CDR3 region: CASSKLRETDTQYF. CDR3 sequence (DNA): TGTGCCAGCAGCAAACTGCGGGAGACCGATACGCAGTATTTT.

V usage is TRBV19 and J usage is TRBJ1-1; 7 bases map to TRBD1. CDR1 and CDR2 from the germline V gene are LNHDA and SQIVND (reference sequence). The CDR3 runs to 15 residues. The trim removed 5 bases at V and 1 base at J, leaving 7 bases unmatched. The CDR3 coding sequence is TGTGCCAGTAGTCCGATTGGGACAGCGAACACTGAAGCTTTCTTT. This encodes CASSPIGTANTEAFF.

This clone has just one count. V is TRBV6-1 and J is TRBJ1-5, with 8 bases that match TRBD1. CDR3 length: 14 residues. CDR1 is MNHNS, CDR2 SASEGT, per germline. V shed 7 bases, J shed 4 bases, and the junction held 6 bases outside the gene matches. The CDR3 DNA reads as TGTGCCAGCATGTGGACAGGGCGGAATCAGCCCCAGCATTTT. This encodes CASMWTGRNQPQHF.

The V call is TRBV27, the J call TRBJ2-3, with 7 bases aligning to TRBD1. Unmatched junction bases numbered 19, after V lost 4 bases and J lost 9 bases. The CDR3 contains 17 residues. Germline V gives CDR1 MNHEY, CDR2 SMNVEV (reference sequence). Written as DNA, the CDR3 is TGTGCCAGCAGTTCCGATCCGACAGGGCGGGCACTGGGCACGCAGTATTTT. This sequence encodes CASSSDPTGRALGTQYF.

This rearrangement joins TRBV7-8 to TRBJ2-7; D may be TRBD2 (5 bases). This CDR3 region has 14 residues. Trimming stripped 5 bases from V and 2 bases from J, with 13 bases between. Germline V CDR1 and CDR2: SGHVS, FQNEAQ. This chain's CDR3 is CASSHKGLAYEQYF. CDR3 nucleotide sequence: TGTGCCAGCAGCCATAAAGGACTCGCCTACGAGCAGTACTTC.

The chain combines TRBV7-2 with TRBJ2-2; a possible D gene is TRBD1 (8 bases). The germline V gene has CDR1 SGHTA and CDR2 FQGNSA. V lost 5 bases to trimming and J lost 7 bases, with 20 bases between them. This CDR3 contains 16 residues. The CDR3 reads CASSPTITGGVGELFF. CDR3 coding DNA: TGTGCCAGCAGCCCCACCATAACAGGGGGGGTCGGGGAGCTGTTTTTT. Filled out from reference TRBV7-2 and TRBJ2-2, the complete variable domain reads GAGVSQSPSNKVTEKGKDVELRCDPISGHTALYWYRQSLGQGLEFLIYFQGNSAPDKSGLPSDRFSAERTGGSVSTLTIQRTQQEDSAVYLCASSPTITGGVGELFFGEGSRLTVL.